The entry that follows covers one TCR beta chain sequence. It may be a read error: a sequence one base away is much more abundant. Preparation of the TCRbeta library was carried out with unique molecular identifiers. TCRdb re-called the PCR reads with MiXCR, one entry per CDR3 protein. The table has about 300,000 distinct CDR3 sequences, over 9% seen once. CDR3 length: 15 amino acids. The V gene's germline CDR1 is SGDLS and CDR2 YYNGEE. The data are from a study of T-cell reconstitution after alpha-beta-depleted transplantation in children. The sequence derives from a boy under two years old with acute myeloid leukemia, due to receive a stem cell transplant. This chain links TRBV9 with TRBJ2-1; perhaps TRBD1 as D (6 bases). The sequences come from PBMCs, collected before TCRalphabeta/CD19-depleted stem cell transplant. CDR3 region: CVSSPAGTYNNEQFF. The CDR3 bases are TGTGTCAGCAGCCCGGCCGGGACATATAACAATGAGCAGTTCTTC.